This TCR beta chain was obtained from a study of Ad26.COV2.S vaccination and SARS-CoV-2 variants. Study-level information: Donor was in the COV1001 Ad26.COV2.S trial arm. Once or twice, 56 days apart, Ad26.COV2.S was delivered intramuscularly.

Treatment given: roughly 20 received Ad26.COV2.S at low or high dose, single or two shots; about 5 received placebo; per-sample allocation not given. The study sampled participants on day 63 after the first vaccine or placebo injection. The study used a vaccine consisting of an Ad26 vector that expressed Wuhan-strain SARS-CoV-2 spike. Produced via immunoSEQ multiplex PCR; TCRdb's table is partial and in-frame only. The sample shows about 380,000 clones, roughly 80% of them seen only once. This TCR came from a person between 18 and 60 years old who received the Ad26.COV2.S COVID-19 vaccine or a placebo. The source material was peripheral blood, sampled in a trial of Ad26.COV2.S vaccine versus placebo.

The CDR3 coding sequence is TGTGCCAGCAGTTTACGGTCATGGGGGGAGACCCAGTACTTC. Protein: CASSLRSWGETQYF. V is TRBV27 and J is TRBJ2-5; possibly TRBD1 or TRBD2 for D (5 bases each). This CDR3 contains 14 residues. CDR1 and CDR2 (germline): MNHEY, SMNVEV (reference sequence). Trimming removed 2 bases at V and 5 bases at J, with 12 bases between.